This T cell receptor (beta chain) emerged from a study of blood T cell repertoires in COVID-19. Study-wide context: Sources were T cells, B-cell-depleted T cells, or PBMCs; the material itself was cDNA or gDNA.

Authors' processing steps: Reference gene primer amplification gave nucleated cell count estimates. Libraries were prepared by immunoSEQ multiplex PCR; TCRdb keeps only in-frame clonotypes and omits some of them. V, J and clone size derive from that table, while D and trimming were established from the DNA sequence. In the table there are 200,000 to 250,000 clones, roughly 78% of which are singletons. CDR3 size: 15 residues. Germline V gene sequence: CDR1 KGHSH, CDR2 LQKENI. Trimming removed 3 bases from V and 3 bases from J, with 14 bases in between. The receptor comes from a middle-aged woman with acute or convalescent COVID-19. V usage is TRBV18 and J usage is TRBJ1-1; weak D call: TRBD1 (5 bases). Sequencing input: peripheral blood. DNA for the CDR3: TGTGCCAGCTCACCCTCGTGGGGGGGGGACACTGAAGCTTTCTTT. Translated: CASSPSWGGDTEAFF.